This T cell receptor (beta chain) originates from a study of blood T cell repertoires in COVID-19. About the research overall: Material from acute and convalescent COVID-19 was sourced from the United States, Italy and Spain.

Authors' data handling: Nucleated cell counts were estimated from reference gene primer amplification. Some clones are missing from TCRdb's copy, which holds only in-frame ones; the method was immunoSEQ multiplex PCR. V and J calls and clone size come straight from that table; D and trimming were deduced from the DNA. The sample has some 130,000 clones, approximately 86% seen once. The CDR3 has 15 amino acids. V was clipped by 4 bases and J by 2 bases, with 13 bases between them. CDR1 is KGHDR and CDR2 is SFDVKD in the germline V gene. The chain uses TRBV24-1 and TRBJ2-5; weak D call: TRBD2 (6 bases). The TCR sequence derives from a woman aged 50 to 65 who had recovered from COVID-19. The sample taken for sequencing was peripheral blood. The DNA of the CDR3 is TGTGCCACCAGTGACGATACTAGCAGTCAAGAGACCCAGTACTTC. It encodes CATSDDTSSQETQYF.